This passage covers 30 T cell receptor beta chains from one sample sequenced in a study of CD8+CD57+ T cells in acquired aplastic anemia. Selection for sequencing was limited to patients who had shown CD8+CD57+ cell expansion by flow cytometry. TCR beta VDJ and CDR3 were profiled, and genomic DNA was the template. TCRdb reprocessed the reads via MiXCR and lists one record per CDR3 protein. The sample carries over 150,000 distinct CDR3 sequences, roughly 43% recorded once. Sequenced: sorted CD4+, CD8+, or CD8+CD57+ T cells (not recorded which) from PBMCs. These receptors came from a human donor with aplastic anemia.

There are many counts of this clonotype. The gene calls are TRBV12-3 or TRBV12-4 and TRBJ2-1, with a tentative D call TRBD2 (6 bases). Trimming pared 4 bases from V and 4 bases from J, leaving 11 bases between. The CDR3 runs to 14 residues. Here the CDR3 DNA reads TGTGCCAGCAGTTCGGGAGTAGCATACAATGAGCAGTTCTTC. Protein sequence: CASSSGVAYNEQFF.

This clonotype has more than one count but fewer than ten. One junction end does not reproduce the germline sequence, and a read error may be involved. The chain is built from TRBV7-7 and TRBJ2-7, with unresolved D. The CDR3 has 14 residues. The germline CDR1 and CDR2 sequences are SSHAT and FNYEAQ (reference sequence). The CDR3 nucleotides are TGCGCCAGCAGCTCTCAGTCTACTAACAATGAGCAGTACTTC. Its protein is CASSSQSTNNEQYF.

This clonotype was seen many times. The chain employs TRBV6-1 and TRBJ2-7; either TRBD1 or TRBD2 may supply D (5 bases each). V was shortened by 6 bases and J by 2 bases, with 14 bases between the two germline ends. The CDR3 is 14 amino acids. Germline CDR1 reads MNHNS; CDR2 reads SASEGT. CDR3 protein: CASRRAGSPYEQYF. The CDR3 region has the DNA TGTGCCAGCAGAAGGGCAGGGAGTCCCTACGAGCAGTACTTC.

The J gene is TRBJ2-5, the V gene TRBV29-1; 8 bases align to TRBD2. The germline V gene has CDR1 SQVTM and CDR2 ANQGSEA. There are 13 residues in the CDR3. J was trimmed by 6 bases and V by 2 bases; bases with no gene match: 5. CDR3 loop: CSVELAGGQTQYF. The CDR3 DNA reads TGCAGCGTTGAATTGGCGGGAGGTCAGACCCAGTACTTC. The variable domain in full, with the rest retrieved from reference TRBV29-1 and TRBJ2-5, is SAVISQKPSRDICQRGTSLTIQCQVDSQVTMMFWYRQQPGQSLTLIATANQGSEATYESGFVIDKFPISRPNLTFSTLTVSNMSPEDSSIYLCSVELAGGQTQYFGPGTRLLVL.

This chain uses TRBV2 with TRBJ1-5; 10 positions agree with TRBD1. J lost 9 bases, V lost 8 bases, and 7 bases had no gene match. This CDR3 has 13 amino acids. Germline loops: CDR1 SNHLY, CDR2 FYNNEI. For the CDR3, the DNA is TGTGCCAGCTGGGACAGGGGAGTATTGCCCCAGCATTTT. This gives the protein CASWDRGVLPQHF. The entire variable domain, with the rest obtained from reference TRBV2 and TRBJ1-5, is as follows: EPEVTQTPSHQVTQMGQEVILRCVPISNHLYFYWYRQILGQKVEFLVSFYNNEISEKSEIFDDQFSVERPDGSNFTLKIRSTKLEDSAMYFCASWDRGVLPQHFGDGTRLSIL.

CDR3 in amino acids: CASRGDSEKLFF. DNA for the CDR3: TGTGCCAGCAGGGGGGACAGCGAAAAACTGTTTTTT. This sequence joins TRBV7-2 and TRBJ1-4; 7 positions match TRBD1. The CDR3 runs 12 residues. Germline lookup yields CDR1 SGHTA and CDR2 FQGNSA. V gave up 6 bases and J gave up 8 bases; unmatched junction bases: 3.

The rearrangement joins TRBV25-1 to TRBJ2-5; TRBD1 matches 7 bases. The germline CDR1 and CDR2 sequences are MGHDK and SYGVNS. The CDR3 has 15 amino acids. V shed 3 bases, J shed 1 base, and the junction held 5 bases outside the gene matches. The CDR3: CASSEARGIQETQYF. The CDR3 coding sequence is TGTGCCAGCAGTGAGGCCAGGGGGATCCAAGAGACCCAGTACTTC.

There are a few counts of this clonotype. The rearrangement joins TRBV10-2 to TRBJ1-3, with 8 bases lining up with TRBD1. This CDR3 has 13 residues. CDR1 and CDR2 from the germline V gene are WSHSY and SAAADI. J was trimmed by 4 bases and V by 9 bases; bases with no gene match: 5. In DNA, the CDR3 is TGCGCCAGTGGACAGGGAGGGGGAAACACCATATATTTT. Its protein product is CASGQGGGNTIYF.

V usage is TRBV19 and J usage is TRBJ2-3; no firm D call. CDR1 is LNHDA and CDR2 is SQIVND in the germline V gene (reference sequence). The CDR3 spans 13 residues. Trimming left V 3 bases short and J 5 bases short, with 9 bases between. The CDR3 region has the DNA TGTGCCAGTAGTATGGTCCCCCAAGATACGCAGTATTTT. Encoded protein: CASSMVPQDTQYF.

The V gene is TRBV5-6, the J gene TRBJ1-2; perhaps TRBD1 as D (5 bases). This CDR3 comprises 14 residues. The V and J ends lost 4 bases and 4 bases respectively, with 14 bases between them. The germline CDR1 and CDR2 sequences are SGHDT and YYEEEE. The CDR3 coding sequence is TGTGCCAGCAGCCTGGGGGGTCCGGGCTATGGCTACACCTTC. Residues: CASSLGGPGYGYTF.

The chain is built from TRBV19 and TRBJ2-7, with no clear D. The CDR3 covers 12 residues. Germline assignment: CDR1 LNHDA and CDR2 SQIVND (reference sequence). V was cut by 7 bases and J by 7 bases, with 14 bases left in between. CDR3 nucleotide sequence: TGTGCCAGTATCTCGCCCCCCGGGGAGCAGTACTTC. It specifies CASISPPGEQYF.

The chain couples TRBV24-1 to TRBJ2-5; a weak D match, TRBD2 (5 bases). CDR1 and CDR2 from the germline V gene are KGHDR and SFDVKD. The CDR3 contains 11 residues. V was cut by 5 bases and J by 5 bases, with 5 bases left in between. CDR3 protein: CATSAGETQYF. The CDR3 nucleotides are TGTGCCACCAGTGCGGGGGAGACCCAGTACTTC.

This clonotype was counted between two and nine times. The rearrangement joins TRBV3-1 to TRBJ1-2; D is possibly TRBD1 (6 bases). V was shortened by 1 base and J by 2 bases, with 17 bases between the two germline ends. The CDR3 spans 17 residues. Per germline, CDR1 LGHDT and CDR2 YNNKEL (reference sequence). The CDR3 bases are TGTGCCAGCAGCCAAGGATGGGGGGCGAAAGCGAACTATGGCTACACCTTC. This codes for CASSQGWGAKANYGYTF.

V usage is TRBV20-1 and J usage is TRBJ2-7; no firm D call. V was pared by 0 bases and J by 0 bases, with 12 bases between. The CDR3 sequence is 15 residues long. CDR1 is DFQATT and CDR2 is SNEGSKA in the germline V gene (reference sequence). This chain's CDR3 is CSARDGASLSYEQYF. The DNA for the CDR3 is TGCAGTGCTAGAGATGGTGCATCTCTCTCCTACGAGCAGTACTTC.

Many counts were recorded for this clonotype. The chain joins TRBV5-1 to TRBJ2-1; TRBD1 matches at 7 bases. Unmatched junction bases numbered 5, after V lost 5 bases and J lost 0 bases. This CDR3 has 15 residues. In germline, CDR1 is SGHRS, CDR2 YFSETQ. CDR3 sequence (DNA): TGCGCCAGCAGTCCACAGGGGAGCTCCTACAATGAGCAGTTCTTC. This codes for CASSPQGSSYNEQFF.

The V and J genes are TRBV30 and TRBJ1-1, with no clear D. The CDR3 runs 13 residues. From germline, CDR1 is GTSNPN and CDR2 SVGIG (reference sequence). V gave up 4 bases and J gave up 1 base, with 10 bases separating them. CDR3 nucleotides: TGTGCCTGGAAGGGAAGTTGGAACACTGAAGCTTTCTTT. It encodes CAWKGSWNTEAFF.

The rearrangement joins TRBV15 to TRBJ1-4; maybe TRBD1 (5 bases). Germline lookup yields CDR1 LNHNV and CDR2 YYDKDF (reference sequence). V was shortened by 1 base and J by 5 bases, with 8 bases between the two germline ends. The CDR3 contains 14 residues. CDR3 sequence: CATSRGGENEKLFF. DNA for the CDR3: TGTGCCACCAGCAGAGGAGGGGAGAATGAAAAACTGTTTTTT.

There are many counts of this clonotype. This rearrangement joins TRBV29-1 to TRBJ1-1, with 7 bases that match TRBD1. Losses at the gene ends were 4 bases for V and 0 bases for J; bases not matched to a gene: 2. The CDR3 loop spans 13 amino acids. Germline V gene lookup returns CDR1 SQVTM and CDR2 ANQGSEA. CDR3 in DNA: TGCAGCGTTGGGGGACAGATGAACACTGAAGCTTTCTTT. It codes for CSVGGQMNTEAFF. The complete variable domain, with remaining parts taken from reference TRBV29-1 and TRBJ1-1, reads SAVISQKPSRDICQRGTSLTIQCQVDSQVTMMFWYRQQPGQSLTLIATANQGSEATYESGFVIDKFPISRPNLTFSTLTVSNMSPEDSSIYLCSVGGQMNTEAFFGQGTRLTVV.

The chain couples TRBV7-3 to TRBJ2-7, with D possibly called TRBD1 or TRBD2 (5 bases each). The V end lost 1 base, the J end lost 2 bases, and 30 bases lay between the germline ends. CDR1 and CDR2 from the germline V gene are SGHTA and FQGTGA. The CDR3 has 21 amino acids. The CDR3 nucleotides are TGTGCCAGCAGCTTAAGGTTACCCAATAAGACGCAGGGAGTCCCCACCTACGAGCAGTACTTC. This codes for CASSLRLPNKTQGVPTYEQYF.

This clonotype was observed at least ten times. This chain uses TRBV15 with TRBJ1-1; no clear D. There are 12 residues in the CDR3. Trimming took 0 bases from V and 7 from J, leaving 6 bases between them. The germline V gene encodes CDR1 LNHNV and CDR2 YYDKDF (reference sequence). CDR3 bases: TGTGCCACCAGCAGAGACGGCAATGAAGCTTTCTTT. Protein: CATSRDGNEAFF.

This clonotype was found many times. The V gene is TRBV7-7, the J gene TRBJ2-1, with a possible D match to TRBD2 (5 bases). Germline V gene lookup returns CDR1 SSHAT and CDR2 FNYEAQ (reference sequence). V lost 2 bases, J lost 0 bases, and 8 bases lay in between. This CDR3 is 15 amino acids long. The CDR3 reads CASSLYEGSYNEQFF. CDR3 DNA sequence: TGTGCCAGCAGCTTATACGAGGGCTCCTACAATGAGCAGTTCTTC.

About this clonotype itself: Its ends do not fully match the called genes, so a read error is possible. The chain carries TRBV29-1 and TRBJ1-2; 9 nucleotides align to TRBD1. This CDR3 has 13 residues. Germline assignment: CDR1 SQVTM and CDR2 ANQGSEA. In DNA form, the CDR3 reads TGCAGCGTCATGAGTACAGGGGGCGCAGGCTGCACCTTC. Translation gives CSVMSTGGAGCTF.

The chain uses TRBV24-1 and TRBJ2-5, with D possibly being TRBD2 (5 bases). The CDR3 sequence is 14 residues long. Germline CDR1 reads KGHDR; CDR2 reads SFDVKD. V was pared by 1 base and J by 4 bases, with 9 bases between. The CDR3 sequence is CATSDFGLGETQYF. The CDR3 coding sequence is TGTGCCACCAGTGATTTCGGACTCGGAGAGACCCAGTACTTC.

The CDR3 protein is CSAEQASASYNEQFF. In DNA form, the CDR3 reads TGCAGTGCTGAGCAGGCTAGTGCGAGCTACAATGAGCAGTTCTTC. This chain uses TRBV20-1 with TRBJ2-1; no clear D gene. Germline loops: CDR1 DFQATT, CDR2 SNEGSKA (reference sequence). V was shortened by 5 bases and J by 3 bases, with 17 bases between the two germline ends. This CDR3 is built from 15 residues.

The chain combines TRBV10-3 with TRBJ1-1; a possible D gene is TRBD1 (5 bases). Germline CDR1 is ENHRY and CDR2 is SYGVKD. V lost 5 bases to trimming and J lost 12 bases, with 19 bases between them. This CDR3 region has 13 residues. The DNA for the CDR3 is TGTGCCATCAGTCCGTCCCAGGGAGACGAACCTTTCTTT. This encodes CAISPSQGDEPFF.

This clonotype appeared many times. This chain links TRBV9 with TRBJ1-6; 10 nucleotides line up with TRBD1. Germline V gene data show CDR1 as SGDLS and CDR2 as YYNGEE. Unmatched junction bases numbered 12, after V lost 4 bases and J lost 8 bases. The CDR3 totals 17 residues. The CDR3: CASSPQVGQGFDSPLHF. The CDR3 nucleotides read TGTGCCAGCAGCCCACAAGTGGGACAGGGGTTTGATTCACCCCTCCACTTT.

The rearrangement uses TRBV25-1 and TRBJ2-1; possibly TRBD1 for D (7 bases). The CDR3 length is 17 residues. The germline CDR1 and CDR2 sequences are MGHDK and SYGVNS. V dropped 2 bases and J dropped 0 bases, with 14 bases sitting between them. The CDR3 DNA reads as TGTGCCAGCAGTGAAATGCGGGACAGAGTCTCCTACAATGAGCAGTTCTTC. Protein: CASSEMRDRVSYNEQFF. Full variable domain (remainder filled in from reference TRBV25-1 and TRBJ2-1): EADIYQTPRYLVIGTGKKITLECSQTMGHDKMYWYQQDPGMELHLIHYSYGVNSTEKGDLSSESTVSRIRTEHFPLTLESARPSHTSQYLCASSEMRDRVSYNEQFFGPGTRLTVL.

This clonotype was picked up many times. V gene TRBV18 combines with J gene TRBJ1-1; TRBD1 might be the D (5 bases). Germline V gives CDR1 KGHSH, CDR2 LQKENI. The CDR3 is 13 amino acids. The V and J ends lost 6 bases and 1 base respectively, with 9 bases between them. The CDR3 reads CASSLGTNTEAFF. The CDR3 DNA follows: TGTGCCAGCTCGTTAGGGACGAACACTGAAGCTTTCTTT.

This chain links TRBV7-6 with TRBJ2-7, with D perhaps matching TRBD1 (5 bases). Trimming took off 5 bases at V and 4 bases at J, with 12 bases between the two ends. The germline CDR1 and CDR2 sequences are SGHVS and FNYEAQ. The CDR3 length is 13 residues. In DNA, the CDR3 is TGTGCCAGCAGCACCCTCACAGGTTACGAGCAGTACTTC. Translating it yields CASSTLTGYEQYF.

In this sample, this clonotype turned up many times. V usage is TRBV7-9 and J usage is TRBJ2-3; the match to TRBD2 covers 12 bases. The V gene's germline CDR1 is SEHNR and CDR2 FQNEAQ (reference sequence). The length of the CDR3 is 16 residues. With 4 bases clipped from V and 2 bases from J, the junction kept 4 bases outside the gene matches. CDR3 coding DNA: TGTGCCAGCAGCTGGAGACTAGCGGGAGACACAGATACGCAGTATTTT. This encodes CASSWRLAGDTDTQYF.